This T cell receptor (beta chain) was profiled in a study of T cell clones after liver transplantation. Only in-frame clones appear in the TCRdb table, and some are missing; sequencing was by immunoSEQ multiplex PCR. The sample lists about 74,000 clones; 75% to 90% were seen once. This CDR3 region has 16 residues. The rearrangement joins TRBV21-1 to TRBJ2-7; TRBD2, the D gene given by the table, was not confirmed from the DNA. TRBV21-1 is annotated as a pseudogene. The specimen comprised CD4+ T cells from blood, sampled before liver transplant. The receptor's source is a human donor who received a liver transplant. CDR3 coding DNA: TGTGCCAGCACCACCCTTGGGGGAGCGGGAGACTACGAGCAGTACTTC. Protein: CASTTLGGAGDYEQYF.